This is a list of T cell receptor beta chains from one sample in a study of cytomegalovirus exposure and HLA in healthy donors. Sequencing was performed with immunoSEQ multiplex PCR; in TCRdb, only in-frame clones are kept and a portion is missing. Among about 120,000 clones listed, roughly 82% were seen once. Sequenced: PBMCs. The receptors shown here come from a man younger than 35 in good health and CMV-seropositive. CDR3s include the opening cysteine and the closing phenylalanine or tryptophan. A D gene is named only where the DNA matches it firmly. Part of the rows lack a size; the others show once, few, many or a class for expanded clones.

CDR3nt: TGTGCCAGCAGTTACGGTCAGGGGGCTATTTACTACGAGCAGTACTTC
CDR3aa: CASSYGQGAIYYEQYF
abundance: once
j_gene: TRBJ2-7
v_gene: TRBV6-5
d_gene: TRBD1

CDR3nt: TGTGCCAGCAGTCCGGGACTAGCGGGAGGAGATACGCAGTATTTT
CDR3aa: CASSPGLAGGDTQYF
abundance: few
j_gene: TRBJ2-3
v_gene: TRBV6-5
d_gene: TRBD2

CDR3nt: TGTGCCAGCAGAAAGACAGGGGGCTACACCTTC
CDR3aa: CASRKTGGYTF
abundance: -
j_gene: TRBJ1-2
v_gene: TRBV6-5
d_gene: TRBD1

CDR3nt: TGTGCCAGCAGCTTACCTAGCGGGGGCGATGAGCAGTTCTTC
CDR3aa: CASSLPSGGDEQFF
abundance: -
j_gene: TRBJ2-1
v_gene: TRBV7-9
d_gene: TRBD2

CDR3nt: TGTGCCAGCTCACCCGACAGGGGTGAATACAATGAGCAGTTCTTC
CDR3aa: CASSPDRGEYNEQFF
abundance: -
j_gene: TRBJ2-1
v_gene: TRBV18
d_gene: TRBD1

CDR3nt: TGTGCCAGCAGCTTCGGGAACACTGAAGCTTTCTTT
CDR3aa: CASSFGNTEAFF
abundance: -
j_gene: TRBJ1-1
v_gene: TRBV7-2
d_gene: -

CDR3nt: TGTGCCAGCAGCACGGGTCTTGGAAACACTGAAGCTTTCTTT
CDR3aa: CASSTGLGNTEAFF
abundance: -
j_gene: TRBJ1-1
v_gene: TRBV5-6
d_gene: -

CDR3nt: TGTGCCAGTAGTCTTACAGGGGGGAACTATGGCTACACCTTC
CDR3aa: CASSLTGGNYGYTF
abundance: -
j_gene: TRBJ1-2
v_gene: TRBV19
d_gene: TRBD1

CDR3nt: TGTGCCGGGAGCGGGGGGGCCTCCTACGAGCAGTACTTC
CDR3aa: CAGSGGASYEQYF
abundance: few
j_gene: TRBJ2-7
v_gene: TRBV11-3
d_gene: TRBD2

CDR3nt: TGTGCCAGCAGCCCACCAGGACTAGCGGGAGTGCGGGAGACCCAGTACTTC
CDR3aa: CASSPPGLAGVRETQYF
abundance: -
j_gene: TRBJ2-5
v_gene: TRBV5-4
d_gene: TRBD2

CDR3nt: TGTGCCAGCAGTTTTCAGTGGACTGAAGCTTTCTTT
CDR3aa: CASSFQWTEAFF
abundance: once
j_gene: TRBJ1-1
v_gene: TRBV28
d_gene: -

CDR3nt: TGTGCCAGCAGCGTAGGGGGTAGCGGGAGACCCTACGAGCAGTACTTC
CDR3aa: CASSVGGSGRPYEQYF
abundance: -
j_gene: TRBJ2-7
v_gene: TRBV9
d_gene: TRBD2

CDR3nt: TGTGCCAGCAGCTTTGCAGGGAACACTGAAGCTTTCTTT
CDR3aa: CASSFAGNTEAFF
abundance: -
j_gene: TRBJ1-1
v_gene: TRBV7-9
d_gene: -

CDR3nt: TGCGCCAGCAGTGAGTCGTTTGGGGCCAACGGCCTGACTTTC
CDR3aa: CASSESFGANGLTF
abundance: -
j_gene: TRBJ2-6
v_gene: TRBV10-2
d_gene: -

CDR3nt: TGTGCCAGCAGCTCCGGCCGGTCACGGAGTCAGTACTTC
CDR3aa: CASSSGRSRSQYF
abundance: -
j_gene: TRBJ2-4
v_gene: TRBV7-6
d_gene: -

CDR3nt: TGTGCCAGCAGCGCCGCGGACAGGACCGAGCAGTACTTC
CDR3aa: CASSAADRTEQYF
abundance: -
j_gene: TRBJ2-7
v_gene: TRBV9
d_gene: TRBD1

CDR3nt: TGCAGCGTACAGGGGATCAGGTCCTACAATGAGCAGTTCTTC
CDR3aa: CSVQGIRSYNEQFF
abundance: -
j_gene: TRBJ2-1
v_gene: TRBV29-1
d_gene: TRBD1

CDR3nt: TGTGCCAGCAGTTTCTCCATCCGGGACAGCTACGAGCAGTACTTC
CDR3aa: CASSFSIRDSYEQYF
abundance: -
j_gene: TRBJ2-7
v_gene: TRBV27
d_gene: TRBD1

CDR3nt: TGTGCCAGCAGTGAAGAGGGGTCCCGAGGGACCCAGTACTTC
CDR3aa: CASSEEGSRGTQYF
abundance: -
j_gene: TRBJ2-5
v_gene: TRBV6-1
d_gene: -

CDR3nt: TGCAGTGCTGCTAGTGTAGGCGCCCAGTACTTC
CDR3aa: CSAASVGAQYF
abundance: -
j_gene: TRBJ2-5
v_gene: TRBV20-1
d_gene: -

CDR3nt: TGTGCCAGCAGCCCCCGCACCGGAGCGTCCATCTCCTACAATGAGCAGTTCTTC
CDR3aa: CASSPRTGASISYNEQFF
abundance: -
j_gene: TRBJ2-1
v_gene: TRBV7-8
d_gene: -

CDR3nt: TGTGCCAGCAGCTTTCAGGGGGTGAATGAGCAGTTCTTC
CDR3aa: CASSFQGVNEQFF
abundance: -
j_gene: TRBJ2-1
v_gene: TRBV5-4
d_gene: TRBD1

CDR3nt: TGTGCCAGCAGCTTAGCCAGGGAAAGTTTGAGGTCCTATAATTCACCCCTCCACTTT
CDR3aa: CASSLARESLRSYNSPLHF
abundance: -
j_gene: TRBJ1-6
v_gene: TRBV11-2
d_gene: -

CDR3nt: TGTGCCAGCAGCTTCCTAGCGGACCCGAACACCGGGGAGCTGTTTTTT
CDR3aa: CASSFLADPNTGELFF
abundance: -
j_gene: TRBJ2-2
v_gene: TRBV13
d_gene: TRBD2

CDR3nt: TGTGCCAGCAGTTTATTAGGGGCGAACACTGAAGCTTTCTTT
CDR3aa: CASSLLGANTEAFF
abundance: -
j_gene: TRBJ1-1
v_gene: TRBV27
d_gene: -

CDR3nt: TGTGCCAGCAGCCCCGGACAGGGGTTTTCTGGGGCCAACGGCCTGACTTTC
CDR3aa: CASSPGQGFSGANGLTF
abundance: few
j_gene: TRBJ2-6
v_gene: TRBV11-1
d_gene: TRBD1

CDR3nt: TGTGCCAGCAGCCTATCCCGCGTTGGGCACGAAGCTTTCTTT
CDR3aa: CASSLSRVGHEAFF
abundance: -
j_gene: TRBJ1-1
v_gene: TRBV4-2
d_gene: -

CDR3nt: TGTGCCAGCAGTTTCTACTCAATCAATATACTCGACAGGGCCACTGAAGCTTTCTTT
CDR3aa: CASSFYSINILDRATEAFF
abundance: once
j_gene: TRBJ1-1
v_gene: TRBV27
d_gene: TRBD1

CDR3nt: TGCAGTGCTAGACGCCCCAGGGATAACACCTTC
CDR3aa: CSARRPRDNTF
abundance: -
j_gene: TRBJ1-2
v_gene: TRBV20-1
d_gene: -

CDR3nt: TGCGCCAGCAGCTTAGACAGTCCCCCCTCCTATAATTCACCCCTCCACTTT
CDR3aa: CASSLDSPPSYNSPLHF
abundance: -
j_gene: TRBJ1-6
v_gene: TRBV5-1
d_gene: -

CDR3nt: TGTGCCACACAGGACGTCTACGAGCAGTACTTC
CDR3aa: CATQDVYEQYF
abundance: -
j_gene: TRBJ2-7
v_gene: TRBV10-3
d_gene: -

CDR3nt: TGTGCCACCAGCAGAGCTGAGGCCCAGTACTTC
CDR3aa: CATSRAEAQYF
abundance: -
j_gene: TRBJ2-5
v_gene: TRBV15
d_gene: -

CDR3nt: TGTGCCAGCAGCCCCTTTCTAGCGGGAGGCCACAATGAGCTGTTCTTC
CDR3aa: CASSPFLAGGHNELFF
abundance: -
j_gene: TRBJ2-1
v_gene: TRBV7-3
d_gene: TRBD2

CDR3nt: TGTGCCAGCAGCTCCAGACAGGGAAGCTATGGCTACACCTTC
CDR3aa: CASSSRQGSYGYTF
abundance: -
j_gene: TRBJ1-2
v_gene: TRBV9
d_gene: TRBD1

CDR3nt: TGTGCTAGTGGTTTGCTCCTCAACAGGGGCACTGGAAACACCATATATTTT
CDR3aa: CASGLLLNRGTGNTIYF
abundance: -
j_gene: TRBJ1-3
v_gene: TRBV12-5
d_gene: TRBD1

CDR3nt: TGCGCCAGCCGCAGGGGAGATGAAAAACTGTTTTTT
CDR3aa: CASRRGDEKLFF
abundance: -
j_gene: TRBJ1-4
v_gene: TRBV5-1
d_gene: -

CDR3nt: TGTGCCAGTAGTATAGGACGGGCAGGGGGCCCGGGAGAGCAGTACTTC
CDR3aa: CASSIGRAGGPGEQYF
abundance: -
j_gene: TRBJ2-7
v_gene: TRBV19
d_gene: TRBD1

CDR3nt: TGTGCCAGCAGTCCAAAAGGGACAGGCGTGCGATCACCCCTCCACTTT
CDR3aa: CASSPKGTGVRSPLHF
abundance: few
j_gene: TRBJ1-6
v_gene: TRBV27
d_gene: TRBD1

CDR3nt: TGTGCCAGCAGTTACTCGACAGGGAACTATGGCTACACCTTC
CDR3aa: CASSYSTGNYGYTF
abundance: -
j_gene: TRBJ1-2
v_gene: TRBV6-5
d_gene: TRBD1

CDR3nt: TGTGCCAGTAGCTCTCCCTTTGAGTCGGCGGGAGAAAAGAAAGATGAGCAGTTCTTC
CDR3aa: CASSSPFESAGEKKDEQFF
abundance: -
j_gene: TRBJ2-1
v_gene: TRBV19
d_gene: TRBD2

CDR3nt: TGTGCCAGCAGCTACGGGACTAGCGGGGGGGCGGAAGAGACCCAGTACTTC
CDR3aa: CASSYGTSGGAEETQYF
abundance: -
j_gene: TRBJ2-5
v_gene: TRBV5-4
d_gene: TRBD2

CDR3nt: TGTGCCAGCAGTTACTCGGCTAGCGGGAGTCTTGAGCAGTTCTTC
CDR3aa: CASSYSASGSLEQFF
abundance: -
j_gene: TRBJ2-1
v_gene: TRBV6-5
d_gene: TRBD2

CDR3nt: TGTGCCAGCAGCCTCGACAGGGTTCCAGATACGCAGTATTTT
CDR3aa: CASSLDRVPDTQYF
abundance: -
j_gene: TRBJ2-3
v_gene: TRBV2
d_gene: TRBD1